This is a list of T cell receptor beta chains from one sample in a study of spatial heterogeneity in lung cancer. TCRdb analysed the 5' RACE reads with MiXCR anew, one entry per CDR3 protein. Here the sample spans tens of thousands of distinct CDR3 sequences, approximately 21% being singletons. Sequenced here: PBMCs, sampled at surgery. All receptors derive from a male donor with early-stage non-small cell lung cancer. Each CDR3 is given with its conserved first and last residue. Each record gives: D gene, clone size, V gene, J gene, CDR3 DNA, CDR3 protein. A D gene is named only where the DNA matches it firmly. Expanded clones get a size class; other rows say once, few or many, or leave the size out.

>.|few|TRBV27|TRBJ1-1
TGTGCCAGTCTCCAAGGAGTTGAAGCTTTCTTT
CASLQGVEAFF
>.|few|TRBV5-6|TRBJ2-6
TGTGCCAGCAGCGCTCAACCGTCTGGGGCCAACGTCCTGACTTTC
CASSAQPSGANVLTF
>TRBD2|.|TRBV9|TRBJ2-3
TGTGCCAGCAGCAAGGGGACTAGCGGGGGGACTTCCACAGATACGCAGTATTTT
CASSKGTSGGTSTDTQYF
>TRBD2|.|TRBV20-1|TRBJ2-1
TGCACCCTAGCGGGCCGTTCCTACAATGAGCAGTTCTTC
CTLAGRSYNEQFF
>.|few|TRBV27|TRBJ2-1
TGTGCCAGCAGTTTATGGGCGGGGAATGAGCAGTTCTTC
CASSLWAGNEQFF
>.|.|TRBV10-3|TRBJ2-3
TGTGCCATCTCCCTGGCGATAGGAACAGATACGCAGTATTTT
CAISLAIGTDTQYF
>.|.|TRBV15|TRBJ1-1
TGTGCCACCAGCAGAGCTCAGGTGGCGAACACTGAAGCTTTCTTT
CATSRAQVANTEAFF
>TRBD2|.|TRBV7-3|TRBJ2-3
TGTGTCAGCAGCTTAGGGACTAGCGGGGATACGCAGTATTTT
CVSSLGTSGDTQYF
>.|.|TRBV20-1|TRBJ1-1
TGCAGTGCTCGGGGGTCCGGGGGCCGGAACACTGAAGCTTTCTTT
CSARGSGGRNTEAFF
>TRBD2|.|TRBV7-3|TRBJ2-3
TGTGCCAGCAGCCTGACTAGCGGTGGCACAGATACGCAGTATTTT
CASSLTSGGTDTQYF
>.|.|TRBV27|TRBJ1-1
TGTGCCAGCAGTTCACTTAGGACTGAAGCTTTCTTT
CASSSLRTEAFF
>.|.|TRBV20-1|TRBJ2-3
TGCAGTGCCAATAAGCGGAAAACTAGCACAGATACGCAGTATTTT
CSANKRKTSTDTQYF
>.|.|TRBV12-3/TRBV12-4|TRBJ2-5
TGTGCCACCCGTGGTGGACAACAAGAGACCCAGTACTTC
CATRGGQQETQYF
>TRBD1|few|TRBV5-1|TRBJ1-4
TGCGCCAGCAGCCCGAGGGGGGACAGAAGGGAAAAACTGTTTTTT
CASSPRGDRREKLFF
>TRBD1|few|TRBV29-1|TRBJ2-1
TGCAGCCTCACCCTCAACAGGGGCTACAATGAGCAGTTCTTC
CSLTLNRGYNEQFF
>.|few|TRBV5-1|TRBJ2-7
TGCGCCAGCAGCTTGGGGGGGACACCCACCTACGAGCAGTACTTC
CASSLGGTPTYEQYF
>.|.|TRBV11-3|TRBJ2-2
TGTGCCAGCAGCTTCGGACAGACGAACACCGGGGAGCTGTTTTTT
CASSFGQTNTGELFF
>TRBD2|.|TRBV7-6|TRBJ2-7
TGTGCCAGCAGCTTAGCGTCTAGCGGGGTCGCCTACGAGCAGTACTTC
CASSLASSGVAYEQYF
>TRBD1|.|TRBV5-1|TRBJ2-6
TGCGCCAGCAGCCAATTGATCGGACAGGATAGTTTGGCTGGGGCCAACGTCCTGACTTTC
CASSQLIGQDSLAGANVLTF
>TRBD1|.|TRBV15|TRBJ2-7
TGTGCCACCAGCCCACGGACAGGGGTACACGAGCAGTACTTC
CATSPRTGVHEQYF
>TRBD2|many|TRBV5-1|TRBJ2-1
TGCGCCAGCAGCCCTCCCGCGGGAGCCTACAATGAGCAGTTCTTC
CASSPPAGAYNEQFF
>.|.|TRBV11-2|TRBJ2-1
TGTGCCAGCAGCCCTGGACACGGAGGGGTTGAGCAGTTCTTC
CASSPGHGGVEQFF
>.|.|TRBV7-8|TRBJ2-3
TGTGCCAGCAGCTTTGGACGGTTGCAAGATACGCAGTATTTT
CASSFGRLQDTQYF
>.|.|TRBV20-1|TRBJ1-4
TGCAGTGCCACGGGTGGGGGCGGCGAAAAACTGTTTTTT
CSATGGGGEKLFF
>TRBD2|.|TRBV7-2|TRBJ2-3
TGTGCCAGCAGACTAGCGGGGGGGCCTGGAGATACGCAGTATTTT
CASRLAGGPGDTQYF
>TRBD1|once|TRBV20-1|TRBJ2-5
TGCAGTGCTTTCCCCGGGACAGGGGAAGAGACCCAGTACTTC
CSAFPGTGEETQYF
>.|.|TRBV5-1|TRBJ2-7
TGCGCCAGCAGCCCGGGGGGCTACGCGATCTACGAGCAGTACTTC
CASSPGGYAIYEQYF